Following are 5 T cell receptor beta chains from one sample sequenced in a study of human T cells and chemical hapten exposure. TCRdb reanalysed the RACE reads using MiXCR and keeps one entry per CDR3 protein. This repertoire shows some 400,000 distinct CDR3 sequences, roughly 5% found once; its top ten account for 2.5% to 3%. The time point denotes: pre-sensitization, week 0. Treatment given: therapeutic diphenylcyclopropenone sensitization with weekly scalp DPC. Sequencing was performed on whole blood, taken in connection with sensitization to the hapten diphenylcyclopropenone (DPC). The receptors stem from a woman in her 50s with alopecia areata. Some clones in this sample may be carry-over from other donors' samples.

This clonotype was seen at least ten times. The CDR3, as DNA: TGTGCCAGCAGCGGGACAGGGGGCGTTGGTACTGAAGCTTTCTTT. Amino acid sequence: CASSGTGGVGTEAFF. The rearrangement joins TRBV9 to TRBJ1-1, with 11 bases lining up with TRBD1. The CDR3 runs to 15 residues. Germline values: CDR1 SGDLS, CDR2 YYNGEE. With 3 bases clipped from V and 5 bases from J, the junction kept 6 bases outside the gene matches.

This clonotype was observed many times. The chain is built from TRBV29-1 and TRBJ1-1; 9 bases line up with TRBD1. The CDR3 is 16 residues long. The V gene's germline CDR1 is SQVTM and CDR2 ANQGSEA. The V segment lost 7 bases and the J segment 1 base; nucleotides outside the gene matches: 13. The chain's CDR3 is CSARPGQGIQNTEAFF. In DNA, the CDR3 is TGCAGCGCCCGACCGGGACAGGGCATTCAGAACACTGAAGCTTTCTTT.

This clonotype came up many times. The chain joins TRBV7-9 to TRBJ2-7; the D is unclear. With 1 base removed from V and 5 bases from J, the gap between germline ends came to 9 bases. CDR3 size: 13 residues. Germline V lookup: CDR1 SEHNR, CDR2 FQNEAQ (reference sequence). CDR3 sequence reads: CASSLVEQDEQYF. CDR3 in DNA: TGTGCCAGCAGCTTAGTGGAGCAGGACGAGCAGTACTTC.

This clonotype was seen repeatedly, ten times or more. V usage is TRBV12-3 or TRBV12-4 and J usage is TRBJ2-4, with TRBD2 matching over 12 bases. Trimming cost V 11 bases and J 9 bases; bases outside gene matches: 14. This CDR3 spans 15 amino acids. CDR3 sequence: CARGRLAGDHGIQYF. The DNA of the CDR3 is TGTGCCCGCGGAAGACTAGCGGGAGATCACGGCATTCAGTACTTC.

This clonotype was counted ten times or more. The CDR3 region is CASSPRGGTGELFF. CDR3 coding DNA: TGTGCCAGCAGTCCCCGAGGGGGGACCGGGGAGCTGTTTTTT. The chain uses TRBV12-3 or TRBV12-4 and TRBJ2-2; either TRBD1 or TRBD2 may fit D (6 bases each). V lost 5 bases, J lost 5 bases, and 12 bases lay in between. CDR3 length: 14 residues.